This record looks at one TCR beta chain sequence and its context. Here immunoSEQ multiplex PCR was the method, and the copy in TCRdb shows in-frame clones only, minus some. The sample gives 250,000 or so clones, 91% of which show up once; 2.8% is in the top ten. The data originate from a study of blood T cell repertoires in COVID-19. V shed 3 bases and J shed 7 bases, with 6 bases lying between them. The CDR3 contains 11 residues. Per the germline V gene, CDR1 is MDHEN and CDR2 is SYDVKM. Participant ages covered roughly 18 to 89 years across about 22 US areas. The rearrangement links TRBV28 to TRBJ1-1, with unresolved D. This sequence originates from a man between 40 and 49 years old who had been exposed to COVID-19. The sample comprised PBMCs or T cells enriched from blood (not recorded which). This chain's CDR3 is CASSFSSEAFF. CDR3 bases: TGTGCCAGCAGTTTTAGCAGTGAAGCTTTCTTT.